This TCR beta chain originates from a study of blood T cell repertoires in COVID-19 (TCRdb year 2020). The study in broad terms: Samples from collaborators originated in the United States, Italy and Spain and spanned both the acute and convalescent phases of COVID-19. The sample metadata nearly always contained a de-identified subject ID, COVID-19 status, age in years and sex. Samples came from the ongoing ImmuneRACE study (first 160 participants) plus 1,254 subjects from 6 global collaborators. The material from the prospective study consisted of cDNA or gDNA derived from T cells, B-cell-depleted T cells, or PBMCs. A freely available public database, intended as a resource for researchers studying the immune response to SARS-CoV-2, is where the repertoires were released. Where available, HLA class I and class II types were obtained from metadata supplied by the sample provider rather than from assay-based typing. Subjects who had been exposed to COVID-19, were actively infected with it, or had recovered from it provided the deeply sampled blood TCRbeta repertoires that made up the dataset. What the authors observed across the whole study: The quantity of clinical and demographic metadata differed by source and by participant and was supplied without curation.

In regard to this clone: The clone's antigen remains unknown. It has no much larger one-base neighbor in the sample; base qualities were not kept.

TCRbeta CDR3 regions were amplified from genomic DNA using the immunoSEQ Assay, a bias-controlled multiplex PCR. Processing in the source paper ran as follows. Nucleated cell counts per sample were estimated from amplification of reference gene primers within the assay. To quantify the absolute abundance of each unique TCRbeta CDR3 rearrangement, sequence reads were collapsed and filtered. Productive Simpson clonality was computed per sample as the square root of Simpson's diversity index over productive rearrangements. This immuneACCESS table, as held by TCRdb, lists in-frame sequences with V and J called but not all clones. Of the missing ones, under half trace to an unresolved V gene in checked studies; the others have no known cause. V and J calls and clone size are copied from that table; D and trimming were computed from the DNA. A total of 84,000 or so clones appear in this sample, around 74% of them only once. About 10% of the sample lies in the top ten.

Whole blood was collected in K2EDTA tubes by collaborating institutions according to the institutions' own protocols. Collaborator samples were shipped for TCRbeta analysis as frozen whole blood, isolated PBMCs, or DNA extracted from either sample type. The CDR1 and CDR2 encoded by the germline V gene are MNHEY and SVGAGI. Germline trimming: 7 bases from V, 3 bases from J; junction bases outside gene matches: 3. Including cysteine and phenylalanine, the CDR3 has 12 amino acids. Only CDR3 DNA remains: 36 bases, in frame from the first base. The sample was peripheral blood. The chain links TRBV6-5 with TRBJ2-7; 7 bases in between match TRBD2. This TCR derives from a human donor in a cohort sampled during active COVID-19. The CDR3 protein sequence reads: CASKQRGYEQYF. The sequence in DNA is TGTGCCAGCAAGCAGCGGGGCTACGAGCAGTACTTC.